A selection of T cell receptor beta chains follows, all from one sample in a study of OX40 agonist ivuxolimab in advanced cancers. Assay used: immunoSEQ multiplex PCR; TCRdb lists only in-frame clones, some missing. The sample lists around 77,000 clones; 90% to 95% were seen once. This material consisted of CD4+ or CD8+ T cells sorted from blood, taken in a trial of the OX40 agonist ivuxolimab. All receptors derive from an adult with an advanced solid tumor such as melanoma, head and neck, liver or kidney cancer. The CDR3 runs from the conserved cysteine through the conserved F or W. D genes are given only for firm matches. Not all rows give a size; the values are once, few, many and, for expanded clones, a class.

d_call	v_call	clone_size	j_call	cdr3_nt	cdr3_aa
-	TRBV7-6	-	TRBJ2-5	TGTGCCAGCAGCTTAGTAGGAGGCGGGGCGAACCAAGAGACCCAGTACTTC	CASSLVGGGANQETQYF
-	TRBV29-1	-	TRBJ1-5	TGCAGCGTTACCAGCGGACCGAGTGCACTCAATCAGCCCCAGCATTTT	CSVTSGPSALNQPQHF
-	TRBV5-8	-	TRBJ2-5	TGTGCCAGCAGCTTGAAAGACATTCAAGAGACCCAGTACTTC	CASSLKDIQETQYF
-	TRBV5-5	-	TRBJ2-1	TGTGCCAGCAGCTATTTATCCCCCGAGAATGAGCAGTTCTTC	CASSYLSPENEQFF
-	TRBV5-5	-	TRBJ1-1	TGTGCCAGCAGCCCAGGGTGGGGGAATTTCGGAGCTTTCTTT	CASSPGWGNFGAFF
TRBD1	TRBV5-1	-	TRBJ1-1	TGCGCCAGCAGCAGTCAGACAGGGTTGAACACTGAAGCTTTCTTT	CASSSQTGLNTEAFF
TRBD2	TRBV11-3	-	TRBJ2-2	TGTGCCAGCGGCGAACTAGCGGGAGGGGCCGGGGAGCTGTTTTTT	CASGELAGGAGELFF
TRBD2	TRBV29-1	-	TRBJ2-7	TGCAGCGTCACCGGGACTAGCGGGACAGAGCAGTACTTC	CSVTGTSGTEQYF
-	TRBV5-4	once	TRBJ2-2	TGTGCCAGCAGCTTCGGCGGACCGAACACCGGGGAGCTGTTTTTT	CASSFGGPNTGELFF
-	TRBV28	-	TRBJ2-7	TGTGCCAGCAGTGAGCAGCTAACCTACGAGCAGTACTTC	CASSEQLTYEQYF
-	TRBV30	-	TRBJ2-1	TGTGCCTGGAGTTCCGAGAAGGAGCAGTTCTTC	CAWSSEKEQFF
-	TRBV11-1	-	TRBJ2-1	TGTGCCAGCAGTTCGACTCGTATTGGAGGCAACAATGAGCAGTTCTTC	CASSSTRIGGNNEQFF
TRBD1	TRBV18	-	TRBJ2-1	TGTGCCAGCTCACAGCCCGGGACAGCTGAGCAGTTCTTC	CASSQPGTAEQFF
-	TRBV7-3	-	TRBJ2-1	TGTGCCAGCAGCCTGGTGGGGGGCACCTACAATGAGCAGTTCTTC	CASSLVGGTYNEQFF
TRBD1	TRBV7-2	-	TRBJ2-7	TGTGCCAGCAGCCTCGGACAGGGAAGTGTCTACGAGCAGTACTTC	CASSLGQGSVYEQYF
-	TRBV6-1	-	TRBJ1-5	TGTGCCAGCAGTGAACCCCGGGAAAGCAATCAGCCCCAGCATTTT	CASSEPRESNQPQHF